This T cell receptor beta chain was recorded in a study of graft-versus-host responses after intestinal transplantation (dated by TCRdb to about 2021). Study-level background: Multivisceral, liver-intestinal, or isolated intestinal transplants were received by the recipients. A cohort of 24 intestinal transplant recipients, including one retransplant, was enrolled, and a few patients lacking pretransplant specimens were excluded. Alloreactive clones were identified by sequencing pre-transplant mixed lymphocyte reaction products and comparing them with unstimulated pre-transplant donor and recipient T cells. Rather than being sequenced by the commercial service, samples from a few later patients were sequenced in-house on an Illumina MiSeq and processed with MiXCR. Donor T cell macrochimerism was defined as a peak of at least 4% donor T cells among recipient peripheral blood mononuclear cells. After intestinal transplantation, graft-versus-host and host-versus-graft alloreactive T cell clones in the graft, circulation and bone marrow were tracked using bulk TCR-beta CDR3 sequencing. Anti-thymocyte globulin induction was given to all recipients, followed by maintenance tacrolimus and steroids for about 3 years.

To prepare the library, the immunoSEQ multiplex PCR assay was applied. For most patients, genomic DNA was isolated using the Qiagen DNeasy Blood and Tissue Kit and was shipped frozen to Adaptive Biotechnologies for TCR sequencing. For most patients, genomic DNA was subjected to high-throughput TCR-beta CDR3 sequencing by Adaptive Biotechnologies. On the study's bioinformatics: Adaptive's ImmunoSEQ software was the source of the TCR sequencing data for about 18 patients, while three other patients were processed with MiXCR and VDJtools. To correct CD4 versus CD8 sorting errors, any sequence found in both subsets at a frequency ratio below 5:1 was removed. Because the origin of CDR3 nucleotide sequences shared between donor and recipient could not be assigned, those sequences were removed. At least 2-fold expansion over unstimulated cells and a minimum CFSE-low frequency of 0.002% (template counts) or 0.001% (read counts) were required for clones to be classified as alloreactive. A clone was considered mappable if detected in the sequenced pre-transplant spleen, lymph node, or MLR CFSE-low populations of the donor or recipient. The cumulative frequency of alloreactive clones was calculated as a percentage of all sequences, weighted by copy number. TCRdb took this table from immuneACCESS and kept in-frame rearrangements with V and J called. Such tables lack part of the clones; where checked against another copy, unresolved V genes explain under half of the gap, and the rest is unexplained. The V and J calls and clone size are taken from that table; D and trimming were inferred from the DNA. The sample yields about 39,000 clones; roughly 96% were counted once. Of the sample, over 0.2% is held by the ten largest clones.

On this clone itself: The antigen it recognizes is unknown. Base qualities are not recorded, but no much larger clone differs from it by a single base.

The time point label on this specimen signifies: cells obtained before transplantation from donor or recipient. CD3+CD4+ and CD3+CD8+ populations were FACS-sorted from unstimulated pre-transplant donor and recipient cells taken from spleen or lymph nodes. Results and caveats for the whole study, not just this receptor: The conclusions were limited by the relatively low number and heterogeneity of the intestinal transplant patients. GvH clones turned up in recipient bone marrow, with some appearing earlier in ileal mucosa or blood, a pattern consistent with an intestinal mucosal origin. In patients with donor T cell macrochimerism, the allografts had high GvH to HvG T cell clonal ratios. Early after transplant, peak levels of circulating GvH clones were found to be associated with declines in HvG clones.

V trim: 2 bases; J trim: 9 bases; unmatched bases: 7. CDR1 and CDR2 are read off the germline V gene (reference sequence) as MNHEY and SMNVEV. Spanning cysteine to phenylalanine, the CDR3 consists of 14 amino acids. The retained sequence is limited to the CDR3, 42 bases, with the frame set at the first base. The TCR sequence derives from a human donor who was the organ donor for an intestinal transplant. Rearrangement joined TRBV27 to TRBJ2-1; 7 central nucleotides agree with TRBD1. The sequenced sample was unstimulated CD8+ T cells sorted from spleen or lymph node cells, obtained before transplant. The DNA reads TGTGCCAGCAGTTTAACGGAAAGGGGGCTTGAGCAGTTCTTC. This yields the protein CASSLTERGLEQFF.